This T cell receptor (beta chain) derives from a study of early T cells in non-severe SARS-CoV-2 infection. In the study overall: Unpaired chains resulted from sequencing bulk RNA of unsorted whole blood.

Trimming removed 6 bases from V and 8 bases from J, with 14 bases in between. The CDR3 totals 13 residues. Findings and limits, study-wide: There was a bias toward anti-spike CD8 responses in VDJdb matching, which missed private and CD4 specificities.

There are a few counts of this clonotype. Antigen specificity is unknown. The TCR library protocol attached unique molecular identifiers to the individual cDNA molecules. Each CDR3 protein is one row after TCRdb ran MiXCR on the 5' RACE reads. The sample carries tens of thousands of distinct CDR3 sequences, 12% recorded once. Sequenced material: whole blood. V usage is TRBV12-3 or TRBV12-4 and J usage is TRBJ2-1, with a tentative D call TRBD1 (6 bases). The clonotype comes from an adult who was a healthcare worker with PCR-confirmed SARS-CoV-2 infection or an uninfected control (not recorded which). The CDR3 nucleotides are TGTGCCAGCAGGGGGGCCAGCCGCGATGAGCAGTTCTTC. This translates into CASRGASRDEQFF.